This T cell receptor beta chain emerged from a study of identical twins. MiXCR, run by TCRdb on the 5' RACE reads, gives a single entry per CDR3 protein. The table has under 450,000 distinct CDR3 sequences, less than 20% seen once; the top ten hold approximately 12%. The V segment lost 4 bases and the J segment 4 bases; nucleotides outside the gene matches: 5. Germline V gene sequence: CDR1 MDHEN, CDR2 SYDVKM. This CDR3 region has 14 residues. The sequence derives from a man aged 45-65 years in good health. V and J are TRBV28 and TRBJ2-7; 9 nucleotides match TRBD1. Material for sequencing was naive T cells sorted from blood. The CDR3 is CASSYGQGWYEQYF. CDR3 DNA sequence: TGTGCCAGCAGTTACGGACAGGGGTGGTACGAGCAGTACTTC.